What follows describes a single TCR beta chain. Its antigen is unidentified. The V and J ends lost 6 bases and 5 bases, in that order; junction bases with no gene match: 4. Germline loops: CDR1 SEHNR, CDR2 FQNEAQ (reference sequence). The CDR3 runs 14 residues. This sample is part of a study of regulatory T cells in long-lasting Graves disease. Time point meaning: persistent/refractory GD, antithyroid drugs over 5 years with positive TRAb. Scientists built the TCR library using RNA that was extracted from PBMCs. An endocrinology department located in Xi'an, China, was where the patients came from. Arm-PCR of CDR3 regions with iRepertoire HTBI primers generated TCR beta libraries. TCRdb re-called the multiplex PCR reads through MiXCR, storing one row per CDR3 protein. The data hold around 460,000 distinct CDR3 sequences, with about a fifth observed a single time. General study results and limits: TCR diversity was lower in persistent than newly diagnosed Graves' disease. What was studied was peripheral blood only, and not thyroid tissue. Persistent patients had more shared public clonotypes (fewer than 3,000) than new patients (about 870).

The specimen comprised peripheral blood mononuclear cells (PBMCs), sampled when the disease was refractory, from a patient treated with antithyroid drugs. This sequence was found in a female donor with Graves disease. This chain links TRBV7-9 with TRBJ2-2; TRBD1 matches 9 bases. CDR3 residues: CASRGTGKTGELFF. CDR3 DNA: TGTGCCAGCAGAGGGACAGGGAAGACCGGGGAGCTGTTTTTT.